This T cell receptor beta chain was profiled in a study of control samples from healthy donors and cancer patients. The CDR3 runs to 15 residues. CDR1 and CDR2 (germline): ENHRY, SYGVKD. The ends lost 0 bases at V and 2 bases at J; junction bases unmatched: 4. Assay used: immunoSEQ multiplex PCR; TCRdb lists only in-frame clones, some missing. The repertoire shows fewer than 250,000 clones; the top ten hold under 2.5%. The rearrangement joins TRBV10-3 to TRBJ2-7, with 7 bases identical to TRBD2. Specimen: blood. This clonotype was obtained from a woman aged 25 to 45 in good health. CDR3 sequence: CAISESAGRTYEQYF. The DNA for the CDR3 is TGTGCCATCAGTGAGTCAGCGGGGCGGACCTACGAGCAGTACTTC.